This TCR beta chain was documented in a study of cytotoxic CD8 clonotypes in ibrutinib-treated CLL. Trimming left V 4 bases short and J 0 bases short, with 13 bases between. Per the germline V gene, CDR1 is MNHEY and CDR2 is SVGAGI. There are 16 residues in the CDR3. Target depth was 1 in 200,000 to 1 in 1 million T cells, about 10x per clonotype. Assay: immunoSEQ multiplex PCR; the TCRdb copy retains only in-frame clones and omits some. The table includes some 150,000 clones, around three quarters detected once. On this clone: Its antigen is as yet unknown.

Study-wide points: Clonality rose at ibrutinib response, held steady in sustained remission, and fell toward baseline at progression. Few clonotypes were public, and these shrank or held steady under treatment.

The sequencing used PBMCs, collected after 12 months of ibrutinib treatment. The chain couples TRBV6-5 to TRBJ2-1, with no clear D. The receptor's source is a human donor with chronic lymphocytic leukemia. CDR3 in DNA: TGTGCCAGCAGTTGGCTCTGGGCCAGCTCCTACAATGAGCAGTTCTTC. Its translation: CASSWLWASSYNEQFF.